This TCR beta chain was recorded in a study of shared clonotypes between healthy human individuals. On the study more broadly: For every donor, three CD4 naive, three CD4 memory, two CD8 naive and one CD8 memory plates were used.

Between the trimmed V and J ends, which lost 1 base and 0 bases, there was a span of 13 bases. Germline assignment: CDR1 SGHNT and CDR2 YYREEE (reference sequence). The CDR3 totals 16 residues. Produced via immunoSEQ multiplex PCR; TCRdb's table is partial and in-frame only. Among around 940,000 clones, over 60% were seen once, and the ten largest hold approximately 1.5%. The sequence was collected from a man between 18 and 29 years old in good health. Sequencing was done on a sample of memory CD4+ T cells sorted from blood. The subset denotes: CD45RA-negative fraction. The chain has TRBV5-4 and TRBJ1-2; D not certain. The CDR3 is CASSLSTRLSNYGYTF. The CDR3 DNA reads TGTGCCAGCAGCTTGAGTACACGACTTTCTAACTATGGCTACACCTTC.